This entry lists 27 T cell receptor beta chains sequenced from one sample in a study of cytomegalovirus exposure and HLA in healthy donors. Both 60 Vbeta primers and 13 Jbeta primers went into the PCR. Method: immunoSEQ multiplex PCR; TCRdb's copy keeps in-frame clones and lacks some. The profile shows about 52,000 clones, about 50% of them singletons. Specimen: PBMCs. These receptors originate from a human donor in good health.

The genes are TRBV19 and TRBJ1-5, with a tentative D call TRBD1 (5 bases). V was cut by 7 bases and J by 3 bases, with 10 bases left in between. The CDR3 is 13 residues long. Germline loops: CDR1 LNHDA, CDR2 SQIVND (reference sequence). CDR3 sequence: CASKAGNNQPQHF. CDR3 nucleotide sequence: TGTGCCAGTAAGGCAGGGAACAATCAGCCCCAGCATTTT. Full variable domain (missing parts from reference TRBV19 and TRBJ1-5): DGGITQSPKYLFRKEGQNVTLSCEQNLNHDAMYWYRQDPGQGLRLIYYSQIVNDFQKGDIAEGYSVSREKKESFPLTVTSAQKNPTAFYLCASKAGNNQPQHFGDGTRLSIL.

The J gene is TRBJ2-2, the V gene TRBV25-1, with 7 bases that match TRBD1. The CDR3 has 15 amino acids. V was pared by 4 bases and J by 1 base, with 3 bases of the junction left unmatched. Germline V gene data show CDR1 as MGHDK and CDR2 as SYGVNS. CDR3 in amino acids: CASSARTGNTGELFF. The CDR3 nucleotides read TGTGCCAGCAGTGCCCGGACAGGGAACACCGGGGAGCTGTTTTTT. The full variable domain, its missing parts supplied by reference TRBV25-1 and TRBJ2-2, is EADIYQTPRYLVIGTGKKITLECSQTMGHDKMYWYQQDPGMELHLIHYSYGVNSTEKGDLSSESTVSRIRTEHFPLTLESARPSHTSQYLCASSARTGNTGELFFGEGSRLTVL.

This chain uses TRBV6-6 with TRBJ1-1; 8 positions match TRBD1. CDR3 length: 16 amino acids. Germline values: CDR1 MNHNY, CDR2 SVGAGI (reference sequence). Unmatched junction bases numbered 15, after V lost 6 bases and J lost 6 bases. The CDR3 DNA reads as TGTGCCAGCAGCCTACTAGACAGGGGAAAAGGGGCTGAAGCTTTCTTT. Translation gives CASSLLDRGKGAEAFF.

The genes are TRBV5-1 and TRBJ1-4, with 7 bases matching TRBD1. The CDR3 runs 15 residues. The junction had 8 bases not matched to a gene; V was cut back by 3 bases and J by 6 bases. CDR1 and CDR2 from the germline V gene are SGHRS and YFSETQ. The CDR3 bases are TGCGCCAGCAGCTCAGGACAGGTTGGTGATGAAAAACTGTTTTTT. Its translation is CASSSGQVGDEKLFF.

The rearrangement joins TRBV5-1 to TRBJ2-3, with D tentatively TRBD2 (7 bases). Germline V gene sequence: CDR1 SGHRS, CDR2 YFSETQ. The length of the CDR3 is 14 residues. Trimming shortened V by 2 bases and J by 4 bases, and 11 bases separated the two germline ends. Here the CDR3 DNA reads TGCGCCAGCAGCTTCGGGGGGCGATCAGATACGCAGTATTTT. Its translation is CASSFGGRSDTQYF.

This clone has a handful of counts. J is TRBJ2-5 and V is TRBV4-1; 7 bases are a match to TRBD2. V was pared by 4 bases and J by 3 bases, with 2 bases of the junction left unmatched. The CDR3 sequence is 13 residues long. Germline V gives CDR1 MGHRA, CDR2 YSYEKL. The CDR3 is CASSLAGKETQYF. In DNA, the CDR3 is TGCGCCAGCAGCCTAGCGGGCAAAGAGACCCAGTACTTC.

Details on this clone: Other DNA sequences of this sample code for an identical CDR3. The rearrangement uses TRBV30 and TRBJ2-5; 14 positions match TRBD2. Looked up from germline, CDR1 is GTSNPN and CDR2 is SVGIG (reference sequence). V lost 3 bases to trimming and J lost 4 bases; unmatched junction nucleotides: 4. The CDR3 covers 15 residues. The CDR3 bases are TGTGCCTGGAGCAGACTAGCGGGGGGGGGAGAGACCCAGTACTTC. Translated: CAWSRLAGGGETQYF.

Points on this clone: Other DNA sequences from this sample encode an identical CDR3 as well. The V call is TRBV27, the J call TRBJ1-1; 7 nucleotides agree with TRBD1. This CDR3 region has 18 residues. Unmatched junction bases numbered 14, after V lost 3 bases and J lost 1 base. CDR1 and CDR2 from the germline V gene are MNHEY and SMNVEV (reference sequence). The CDR3 here is CASSFKHVTGTANTEAFF. DNA for the CDR3: TGTGCCAGCAGTTTCAAACACGTCACCGGGACAGCGAACACTGAAGCTTTCTTT.

The gene calls are TRBV9 and TRBJ2-7; 7 nucleotides line up with TRBD1. V lost 3 bases and J lost 0; bases outside the gene matches: 6. The CDR3 has 15 residues. Germline V CDR1 and CDR2: SGDLS, YYNGEE. CDR3 protein: CASSGGQSRSYEQYF. CDR3 bases: TGTGCCAGCAGCGGGGGACAGTCGCGCTCCTACGAGCAGTACTTC.

This clone has only a few counts. The chain recombines TRBV21-1 with TRBJ2-6; the table assigns TRBD1, which was not confirmed against the DNA. TRBV21-1 is a listed pseudogene. The length of the CDR3 is 16 residues. The CDR3 sequence: CASSKVGWVGANVLTF. For the CDR3, the DNA is TGTGCCAGCAGCAAAGTGGGCTGGGTTGGGGCCAACGTCCTGACTTTC.

The chain uses TRBV5-1 and TRBJ2-1; 9 positions agree with TRBD2. Germline V gene data show CDR1 as SGHRS and CDR2 as YFSETQ. V lost 3 bases to trimming and J lost 8 bases; unmatched junction nucleotides: 9. This CDR3 region has 15 residues. Here the CDR3 DNA reads TGCGCCAGCAGCTCGGGGGCGGGGGGGTCCCATGAGCAGTTCTTC. Translating it yields CASSSGAGGSHEQFF.

This chain connects TRBV6-5 to TRBJ2-1, with a tentative D call TRBD1 (6 bases). There are 15 residues in the CDR3. V dropped 5 bases and J dropped 0 bases, with 11 bases sitting between them. Per the germline V gene, CDR1 is MNHEY and CDR2 is SVGAGI. The CDR3 region has the DNA TGTGCCAGCAGTGTGACAGGCTTCTCCTACAATGAGCAGTTCTTC. It codes for CASSVTGFSYNEQFF.

The rearrangement joins TRBV18 to TRBJ2-1, with TRBD2 matching 12 bases. The germline V gene encodes CDR1 KGHSH and CDR2 LQKENI. J gave up 7 bases and V 3 bases, and 7 bases lay outside the gene matches. The CDR3 length is 16 residues. The DNA for the CDR3 is TGTGCCAGCTCACCGAGGACTAGCGGGGTGGGGAATGAGCAGTTCTTC. This gives the protein CASSPRTSGVGNEQFF.

The V and J genes are TRBV4-1 and TRBJ1-4; D is unclear. The CDR3 consists of 16 residues. Deletions cut 0 bases from V and 8 bases from J, with 16 bases between. Looked up from germline, CDR1 is MGHRA and CDR2 is YSYEKL. CDR3: CASSQETGLAREKLFF. For the CDR3, the DNA is TGCGCCAGCAGCCAAGAAACGGGCCTAGCTCGGGAAAAACTGTTTTTT.

The chain links TRBV6-1 to TRBJ1-4, with D perhaps matching TRBD1 (5 bases). V was shortened by 4 bases and J by 8 bases, with 14 bases between the two germline ends. The CDR3 spans 14 residues. CDR1 is MNHNS and CDR2 is SASEGT in the germline V gene. CDR3 nucleotide sequence: TGTGCCAGCAGTGTATCCGGGAGGGACGAAAAACTGTTTTTT. It is translated as CASSVSGRDEKLFF.

The chain carries TRBV2 and TRBJ1-1; 10 positions match TRBD1. The V segment lost 6 bases and the J segment 0 bases; nucleotides outside the gene matches: 7. Germline values: CDR1 SNHLY, CDR2 FYNNEI. The CDR3 runs 16 residues. CDR3 region: CASSQGDRGLNTEAFF. The CDR3 region has the DNA TGTGCCAGCAGCCAAGGGGACAGGGGTTTGAACACTGAAGCTTTCTTT.

The DNA for the CDR3 is TGTGCCAGCAGCCCCCTGGGACTAGCGGGGGGGCTTGATGAGCAGTTCTTC. Translation gives CASSPLGLAGGLDEQFF. V gene TRBV7-2 combines with J gene TRBJ2-1; 16 bases match TRBD2. This CDR3 comprises 17 residues. V dropped 5 bases and J dropped 8; count of bases not matched to a gene: 9. Per germline, CDR1 SGHTA and CDR2 FQGNSA.

The gene calls are TRBV5-4 and TRBJ1-4; the D is unclear. CDR1 and CDR2 (germline): SGHNT, YYREEE (reference sequence). The length of the CDR3 is 15 residues. V was trimmed by 3 bases and J by 5 bases, leaving 14 bases between them. CDR3 loop: CASSSNLGGNEKLFF. The CDR3 bases are TGTGCCAGCAGCTCTAACTTGGGAGGCAATGAAAAACTGTTTTTT.

This clone was counted a single time. This chain uses TRBV5-1 with TRBJ1-4, with D uncertain. Germline V gene data show CDR1 as SGHRS and CDR2 as YFSETQ. This CDR3 has 15 residues. The V end was cut by 4 bases, the J end by 0 bases, with 10 bases between. The CDR3 spells CASSRGGATNEKLFF. CDR3 coding DNA: TGCGCCAGCAGCCGAGGAGGCGCAACTAATGAAAAACTGTTTTTT.

V gene TRBV7-3 combines with J gene TRBJ1-1, with D perhaps matching TRBD1 (5 bases). V was pared by 5 bases and J by 8 bases, with 27 bases between. The CDR3 is 17 residues long. Germline V gene lookup returns CDR1 SGHTA and CDR2 FQGTGA. The CDR3 loop is CASSLSPSTGLNGEAFF. In DNA, the CDR3 is TGTGCCAGCAGCCTCAGCCCAAGTACAGGCCTCAACGGCGAAGCTTTCTTT.

The gene calls are TRBV6-1 and TRBJ1-1; 7 bases are shared with TRBD1. Trimming removed 2 bases from V and 7 bases from J; junction bases left unmatched: 7. Germline assignment: CDR1 MNHNS and CDR2 SASEGT. The CDR3 is made up of 14 amino acids. Written as DNA, the CDR3 is TGTGCCAGCAGTGAAACGAGACAGGGTGGTGAAGCTTTCTTT. Translation gives CASSETRQGGEAFF.

This chain links TRBV4-2 with TRBJ2-5; TRBD1 aligns across 7 bases. The end of the DNA is better explained by TRBJ2-7, so the J call may be wrong. Germline CDR1 and CDR2: LGHNA and YNFKEQ. This CDR3 comprises 18 residues. In DNA form, the CDR3 reads TGTGCCAGCAGCCAGGTGCCGGGACCTCCCGTGAGGGGGCACGAGCAGTACTTC. Its translation: CASSQVPGPPVRGHEQYF.

This clone has just one count. This rearrangement joins TRBV30 to TRBJ1-4; D is unclear. Germline V gene sequence: CDR1 GTSNPN, CDR2 SVGIG (reference sequence). Trimming shortened V by 5 bases and J by 4 bases, and 5 bases separated the two germline ends. The CDR3 totals 11 residues. CDR3 in amino acids: CAWGFNEKLFF. Written as DNA, the CDR3 is TGTGCCTGGGGCTTTAATGAAAAACTGTTTTTT.

The chain joins TRBV6-1 to TRBJ2-7, with D possibly matching TRBD2 (6 bases). Trimming removed 3 bases at V and 0 bases at J, with 9 bases between. This CDR3 is 14 amino acids long. The germline CDR1 and CDR2 sequences are MNHNS and SASEGT. CDR3 region: CASSDRRGSYEQYF. The CDR3 DNA is TGTGCCAGCAGTGATAGGAGGGGCTCCTACGAGCAGTACTTC.

In its sample, this clone was seen a few times. J is TRBJ1-5 and V is TRBV14; weak D call: TRBD1 (5 bases). Germline CDR1 is SGHDN and CDR2 is FVKESK. The length of the CDR3 is 13 residues. V lost 5 bases and J lost 7, with 12 bases in between. The CDR3 here is CASSFGTDQPQHF. DNA for the CDR3: TGTGCCAGCAGCTTCGGGACTGACCAGCCCCAGCATTTT.

The chain recombines TRBV15 with TRBJ2-5; TRBD1 matches at 7 bases. Per germline, CDR1 LNHNV and CDR2 YYDKDF (reference sequence). CDR3 length equals 14 residues. Germline trimming cut 4 bases from V and 1 base from J; bases unmatched to any gene: 3. The CDR3 sequence: CATSTRTGQETQYF. CDR3 coding DNA: TGTGCCACCAGCACTCGGACAGGCCAAGAGACCCAGTACTTC.

The chain recombines TRBV9 with TRBJ2-3; TRBD2 matches at 7 bases. V was pared by 4 bases and J by 4 bases, with 12 bases of the junction left unmatched. This CDR3 is built from 16 residues. Germline V gene data show CDR1 as SGDLS and CDR2 as YYNGEE. The CDR3 region is CASSPPGLRDADTQYF. The CDR3, as DNA: TGTGCCAGCAGCCCACCGGGACTAAGGGACGCAGATACGCAGTATTTT.